Shown below are 5 T cell receptor beta chains from a single sample sequenced in a study of blood T cell repertoires in COVID-19. Sequencing was performed with immunoSEQ multiplex PCR; in TCRdb, only in-frame clones are kept and a portion is missing. Among around 170,000 clones listed, about 85% were seen once. Sequencing was performed on PBMCs or T cells enriched from blood (not recorded which). The receptor source for this set is a woman between 50 and 59 years old who had recovered from COVID-19.

The chain carries TRBV29-1 and TRBJ2-5; D is unclear. CDR3 length: 13 residues. Trimming removed 5 bases from V and 3 bases from J, with 13 bases in between. Germline CDR1 is SQVTM and CDR2 is ANQGSEA. The CDR3 DNA is TGCAGCGTTACTGAGAACCCCAAAGAGACCCAGTACTTC. Translation gives CSVTENPKETQYF.

V is TRBV3-1 (or the pseudogene TRBV3-2) and J is TRBJ2-2; possibly TRBD1 for D (5 bases). Trimming removed 0 bases at V and 0 bases at J, with 8 bases between. The CDR3 sequence is 16 residues long. CDR1 is LGHDT, CDR2 YNNKEL, per germline (reference sequence). This CDR3 is CASSQDQGTNTGELFF. The CDR3 nucleotides are TGTGCCAGCAGCCAAGATCAGGGTACGAACACCGGGGAGCTGTTTTTT.

The chain has TRBV2 and TRBJ1-3; 8 bases are shared with TRBD1. The trim removed 6 bases at V and 4 bases at J, leaving 5 bases unmatched. CDR1 and CDR2 (germline): SNHLY, FYNNEI. The CDR3 sequence is 14 residues long. Here the CDR3 DNA reads TGTGCCAGCAGCAGAGGACAGGGAGGAAACACCATATATTTT. Translation gives CASSRGQGGNTIYF.

The table lists this clone with a count of one. Other nucleotide sequences from this sample produce the same CDR3. The V call is TRBV25-1, the J call TRBJ2-7, with 8 bases that match TRBD1. The trim removed 6 bases at V and 0 bases at J, leaving 1 base unmatched. Germline loops: CDR1 MGHDK, CDR2 SYGVNS. The CDR3 spans 13 residues. DNA of the CDR3: TGTGCCAGCAGCGGACAGGGCTCCTACGAGCAGTACTTC. Translation: CASSGQGSYEQYF.

This clone showed up just once. The CDR3, as DNA: TGTGCCAGCAGCTCGGCCGGGACAGGGGCGGGTCAGTACTTC. It yields the protein CASSSAGTGAGQYF. The J gene is TRBJ2-5, the V gene TRBV7-9; TRBD1 matches at 10 bases. The J segment lost 11 bases and the V segment lost 4 bases, leaving 10 bases of the junction unmatched. The germline gives CDR1 SEHNR, CDR2 FQNEAQ (reference sequence). The CDR3 extends over 14 amino acids. The whole variable domain, filled in from reference TRBV7-9 and TRBJ2-5, reads DTGVSQNPRHKITKRGQNVTFRCDPISEHNRLYWYRQTLGQGPEFLTYFQNEAQLEKSRLLSDRFSAERPKGSFSTLEIQRTEQGDSAMYLCASSSAGTGAGQYFGPGTRLLVL.